The sequence of this T cell receptor beta chain was determined in a study of T-cell reconstitution after alpha-beta-depleted transplantation in children. TCRbeta library preparation incorporated unique molecular identifiers. TCRdb analysed the PCR reads with MiXCR anew, one entry per CDR3 protein. This sample carries a few hundred thousand distinct CDR3 sequences, just over 7.5% of them seen once, and the ten largest clones take approximately 9%. V lost 7 bases, J lost 5 bases, and 12 bases stayed unmatched. Germline loops: CDR1 KGHDR, CDR2 SFDVKD. The CDR3 totals 16 residues. Findings and limits, study-wide: Reportedly, roughly two months post-transplant, alpha-beta T cells arose from several hundred expanded graft clones. T-cell numbers and diversity one year post-transplant derived largely from freshly generated T cells.

This clonotype was detected ten times or more. The antigen is unknown. This TCR derives from a female patient aged 2 to 10 who had a stem cell transplant for Fanconi anemia, so the T cells may come from the graft donor. Sequencing used peripheral blood, obtained 360 days after TCRalphabeta/CD19-depleted stem cell transplant. The chain employs TRBV24-1 and TRBJ2-1; 8 bases fit TRBD2. The CDR3, as DNA: TGTGCCACCAGGGACGGACGGGGGGGCCGAAACAATGAGCAGTTCTTC. This sequence encodes CATRDGRGGRNNEQFF.